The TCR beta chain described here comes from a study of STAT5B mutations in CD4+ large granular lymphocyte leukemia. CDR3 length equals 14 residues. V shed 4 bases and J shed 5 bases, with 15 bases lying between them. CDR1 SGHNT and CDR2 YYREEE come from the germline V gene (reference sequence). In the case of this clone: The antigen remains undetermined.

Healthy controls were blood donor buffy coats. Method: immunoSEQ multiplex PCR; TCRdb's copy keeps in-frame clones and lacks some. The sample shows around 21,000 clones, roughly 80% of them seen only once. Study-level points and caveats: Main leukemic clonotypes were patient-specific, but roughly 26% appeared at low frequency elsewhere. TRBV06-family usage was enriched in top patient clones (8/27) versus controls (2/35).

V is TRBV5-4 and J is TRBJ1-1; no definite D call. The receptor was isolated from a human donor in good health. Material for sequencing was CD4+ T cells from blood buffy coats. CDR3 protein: CASSVAGRVTEAFF. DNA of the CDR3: TGTGCCAGCAGCGTCGCTGGAAGAGTAACTGAAGCTTTCTTT. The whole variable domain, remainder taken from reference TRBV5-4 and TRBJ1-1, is ETGVTQSPTHLIKTRGQQVTLRCSSQSGHNTVSWYQQALGQGPQFIFQYYREEENGRGNFPPRFSGLQFPNYSSELNVNALELDDSALYLCASSVAGRVTEAFFGQGTRLTVV.